The 29 T cell receptor beta chains below were found in one sample sequenced in a study of shared clonotypes between healthy human individuals. Only in-frame clones appear in the TCRdb table, and some are missing; sequencing was by immunoSEQ multiplex PCR. The repertoire holds about 2.2 million clones, with about 94% as singletons. Naive CD8 populations comprised CD45RO-negative cells positively selected for CCR7, excluding terminally differentiated effector memory CD45RA+ cells. Sequencing used naive CD8+ T cells from PBMCs. These receptors were collected from a man in his late teens or twenties in good health. Some clones in this sample may be carry-over from other donors' samples.

The chain carries TRBV6-5 and TRBJ1-6; no definite D call. CDR3 length equals 15 residues. Germline assignment: CDR1 MNHEY and CDR2 SVGAGI. The V and J ends lost 5 bases and 9 bases respectively, with 17 bases between them. CDR3 bases: TGTGCCAGCAGTCCCGGACCAGAGGGCGGTTCACCCCTCCACTTT. Translation gives CASSPGPEGGSPLHF.

This chain links TRBV11-2 with TRBJ2-3, with TRBD2 as a possible D gene (5 bases). V lost 5 bases and J 4 bases, leaving 7 bases between the germline ends. Germline V CDR1 and CDR2: SGHAT, FQNNGV. This CDR3 has 12 amino acids. This CDR3 is CASSVRADTQYF. CDR3 DNA: TGTGCCAGCAGCGTGAGGGCAGATACGCAGTATTTT.

A word on this clone: Other nucleotide sequences in the sample specify the same CDR3. V usage is TRBV27 and J usage is TRBJ2-1; D gene uncertain. The V end lost 5 bases, the J end lost 0 bases, and 8 bases lay between the germline ends. Germline values: CDR1 MNHEY, CDR2 SMNVEV (reference sequence). The CDR3 has 14 residues. For the CDR3, the DNA is TGTGCCAGCAGTCTCGGTAGCTCCTACAATGAGCAGTTCTTC. Its translation is CASSLGSSYNEQFF.

Points on this clone: The sample has other DNA sequences that encode this CDR3 too. The genes are TRBV6-1 and TRBJ2-1; TRBD2 agrees at 13 bases. Germline CDR1 reads MNHNS; CDR2 reads SASEGT. The V gene end was trimmed by 6 bases and the J gene end by 4 bases; junction bases not matched to a gene: 0. The CDR3 has 14 residues. CDR3 DNA sequence: TGTGCCAGCAGGGGACTAGCGGGATACAATGAGCAGTTCTTC. Protein product: CASRGLAGYNEQFF.

V and J are TRBV19 and TRBJ2-1; D not resolved. Trimming took 4 bases from V and 6 from J, leaving 10 bases between them. The germline V gene encodes CDR1 LNHDA and CDR2 SQIVND (reference sequence). CDR3 length: 13 amino acids. The CDR3 DNA follows: TGTGCCAGTAGTAACCTCGGGCCCAATGAGCAGTTCTTC. Translation gives CASSNLGPNEQFF. Full variable domain (outside the CDR3, taken from reference TRBV19 and TRBJ2-1): DGGITQSPKYLFRKEGQNVTLSCEQNLNHDAMYWYRQDPGQGLRLIYYSQIVNDFQKGDIAEGYSVSREKKESFPLTVTSAQKNPTAFYLCASSNLGPNEQFFGPGTRLTVL.

V and J are TRBV27 and TRBJ1-6, with a weak D call TRBD1 (6 bases). CDR3 length: 16 amino acids. Deletions cut 2 bases from V and 8 bases from J, with 16 bases between. From germline, CDR1 is MNHEY and CDR2 SMNVEV (reference sequence). The CDR3 DNA follows: TGTGCCAGCAGTTTACGGGACAAGTTCCATGATTCACCCCTCCACTTT. This gives the protein CASSLRDKFHDSPLHF.

In the case of this clone: Other DNA sequences from this sample encode an identical CDR3 as well. The CDR3 sequence is CASSLSANTGELFF. DNA of the CDR3: TGTGCCAGCAGTTTGTCCGCGAACACCGGGGAGCTGTTTTTT. The genes are TRBV28 and TRBJ2-2; D remains unclear. The V gene lost 3 bases and the J gene lost 0 bases, with 5 bases spanning the gap. CDR3 length: 14 residues. Germline CDR1 and CDR2: MDHEN and SYDVKM.

The chain carries TRBV5-6 and TRBJ1-2; perhaps TRBD1 as D (6 bases). V was clipped by 4 bases and J by 4 bases, with 14 bases between them. This CDR3 contains 14 residues. Germline-derived CDR1 and CDR2 are SGHDT and YYEEEE. CDR3 sequence: CASSAQGLPYGYTF. The CDR3, as DNA: TGTGCCAGCAGCGCGCAGGGGCTTCCCTATGGCTACACCTTC. The whole variable domain, remainder taken from reference TRBV5-6 and TRBJ1-2, is DAGVTQSPTHLIKTRGQQVTLRCSPKSGHDTVSWYQQALGQGPQFIFQYYEEEERQRGNFPDRFSGHQFPNYSSELNVNALLLGDSALYLCASSAQGLPYGYTFGSGTRLTVV.

The chain is built from TRBV27 and TRBJ2-7; D perhaps matches TRBD1 (6 bases). V lost 6 bases, J lost 0 bases, and 15 bases lay in between. CDR3 length: 15 amino acids. Germline V CDR1 and CDR2: MNHEY, SMNVEV (reference sequence). The CDR3 loop is CASSVQGVPSYEQYF. CDR3 DNA sequence: TGTGCCAGCAGCGTACAGGGTGTGCCCTCCTACGAGCAGTACTTC.

This clone was observed a handful of times. This chain uses TRBV14 with TRBJ1-2, with 9 bases that match TRBD1. The germline gives CDR1 SGHDN, CDR2 FVKESK. The CDR3 totals 14 residues. J lost 7 bases, V lost 4 bases, and 7 bases had no gene match. The CDR3 sequence is CASSPDRGSVGYTF. The CDR3 nucleotides read TGTGCCAGCAGCCCGGACAGGGGCTCCGTTGGCTACACCTTC.

The CDR3 DNA reads TGTGCCAGTAGTACCCAGGTTTACCGATCATTAACTAACACTGAAGCTTTCTTT. Translating gives CASSTQVYRSLTNTEAFF. This rearrangement joins TRBV19 to TRBJ1-1; D unclear. The CDR3 covers 18 residues. V lost 4 bases, J lost 2 bases, and 23 bases lay in between. CDR1 LNHDA and CDR2 SQIVND come from the germline V gene (reference sequence).

The rearrangement joins TRBV30 to TRBJ2-5, with no clear D. The V gene's germline CDR1 is GTSNPN and CDR2 SVGIG (reference sequence). CDR3 size: 13 residues. V lost 0 bases and J 1 base, leaving 6 bases between the germline ends. CDR3 protein: CAWSVFGQETQYF. The CDR3 nucleotides read TGTGCCTGGAGTGTATTCGGCCAAGAGACCCAGTACTTC. Full variable domain (rest looked up from reference TRBV30 and TRBJ2-5): SQTIHQWPATLVQPVGSPLSLECTVEGTSNPNLYWYRQAAGRGLQLLFYSVGIGQISSEVPQNLSASRPQDRQFILSSKKLLLSDSGFYLCAWSVFGQETQYFGPGTRLLVL.

The chain links TRBV29-1 to TRBJ2-1, with TRBD2 identical over 11 bases. This CDR3 is 16 amino acids long. Germline lookup yields CDR1 SQVTM and CDR2 ANQGSEA. J was trimmed by 4 bases and V by 1 base; bases with no gene match: 6. CDR3 coding DNA: TGCAGCGTTGAAGGGAGCGGGACTAGCGGTTACAATGAGCAGTTCTTC. This codes for CSVEGSGTSGYNEQFF.

Points on this clone: Other DNA sequences in the same sample also yield this CDR3. V gene TRBV4-1 combines with J gene TRBJ1-5; D is unclear. V lost 1 base and J 1 base, leaving 5 bases between the germline ends. The CDR3 has 14 residues. The germline CDR1 and CDR2 sequences are MGHRA and YSYEKL. The CDR3 DNA reads TGCGCCAGCAGCCAAGTTGGAAGCAATCAGCCCCAGCATTTT. This sequence encodes CASSQVGSNQPQHF.

This chain links TRBV12-5 with TRBJ2-7; 7 bases align to TRBD2. Trimming took 7 bases from V and 5 from J; bases not matched to a gene: 8. The CDR3 consists of 13 residues. Germline values: CDR1 LGHNT, CDR2 FRNRAP. The CDR3 nucleotides read TGTGCTAGTGCCCCGGGGGGAACCGACGAGCAGTACTTC. This codes for CASAPGGTDEQYF.

This clone has just one count. The V call is TRBV30, the J call TRBJ2-6; D may be TRBD1 (5 bases). With 2 bases removed from V and 2 bases from J, the gap between germline ends came to 13 bases. The CDR3 has 16 residues. Germline V gives CDR1 GTSNPN, CDR2 SVGIG (reference sequence). The CDR3: CAWSLRAPPGANVLTF. The CDR3 DNA follows: TGTGCCTGGAGTCTCAGGGCGCCCCCTGGGGCCAACGTCCTGACTTTC.

This chain links TRBV5-1 with TRBJ2-7; D might be TRBD1 or TRBD2, each matching 5 bases. The length of the CDR3 is 15 residues. Per germline, CDR1 SGHRS and CDR2 YFSETQ. V was shortened by 0 bases and J by 1 base, with 11 bases between the two germline ends. CDR3 protein: CASSLAGARSYEQYF. In DNA, the CDR3 is TGCGCCAGCAGCTTGGCCGGGGCCAGATCCTACGAGCAGTACTTC.

The chain carries TRBV28 and TRBJ2-7; 10 positions agree with TRBD1. This CDR3 spans 18 amino acids. The trim removed 1 base at V and 2 bases at J, leaving 11 bases unmatched. Germline-derived CDR1 and CDR2 are MDHEN and SYDVKM. The DNA of the CDR3 is TGTGCCAGCAGTTTATTACCCCACGACAGGGGGCGGACCTACGAGCAGTACTTC. Protein sequence: CASSLLPHDRGRTYEQYF.

A few counts support this clone. V and J are TRBV13 and TRBJ1-5; D ambiguous. The germline CDR1 and CDR2 sequences are PRHDT and FYEKMQ (reference sequence). Trimming left V 5 bases short and J 4 bases short, with 6 bases between. The CDR3 is 12 residues long. DNA for the CDR3: TGTGCCAGCAGCGGAAGAAATCAGCCCCAGCATTTT. Its translation is CASSGRNQPQHF.

The chain joins TRBV5-6 to TRBJ2-1; TRBD2 matches 8 bases. After removal of 1 base from V and 5 bases from J, the junction contained 5 bases not matched to a gene. CDR1 SGHDT and CDR2 YYEEEE come from the germline V gene. The CDR3 sequence is 15 residues long. CDR3 nucleotide sequence: TGTGCCAGCAGCTTGAAAAGGACTAGCAACAATGAGCAGTTCTTC. As protein: CASSLKRTSNNEQFF.

The chain combines TRBV18 with TRBJ2-5; D gene ambiguous. The CDR3 runs 14 residues. Trimming removed 3 bases from V and 1 base from J, with 9 bases in between. Germline V CDR1 and CDR2: KGHSH, LQKENI. The CDR3 DNA is TGTGCCAGCTCACCCGCAGCCTTCCAAGAGACCCAGTACTTC. Translation: CASSPAAFQETQYF.

Turning to this clone: Other DNA sequences within the sample encode an identical CDR3. The genes are TRBV27 and TRBJ2-7; D is unresolved. The germline gives CDR1 MNHEY, CDR2 SMNVEV (reference sequence). V lost 3 bases and J 0 bases, leaving 9 bases between the germline ends. This CDR3 has 14 residues. The DNA for the CDR3 is TGTGCCAGCAGTTTTCTGGCTAGCTCCTACGAGCAGTACTTC. Encoded protein: CASSFLASSYEQYF.

The rearrangement joins TRBV29-1 to TRBJ2-7; 7 bases agree with TRBD1. J gave up 2 bases and V 0 bases, and 4 bases lay outside the gene matches. CDR1 is SQVTM, CDR2 ANQGSEA, per germline. The length of the CDR3 is 14 residues. CDR3 coding DNA: TGCAGCGTTGAAGAGGGCAGGGGGACCTACGAGCAGTACTTC. Its protein product is CSVEEGRGTYEQYF.

As to this clone: The sample has other DNA sequences that encode this CDR3 too. The rearrangement joins TRBV27 to TRBJ2-7; the D is unclear. Germline V CDR1 and CDR2: MNHEY, SMNVEV (reference sequence). V shed 3 bases and J shed 1 base, with 7 bases lying between them. The CDR3 runs to 13 residues. The DNA for the CDR3 is TGTGCCAGCAGTTTTAGTCAGTCCTACGAGCAGTACTTC. Its protein is CASSFSQSYEQYF.

The rearrangement links TRBV7-6 to TRBJ1-1, with a weak D call TRBD1 (5 bases). Germline V CDR1 and CDR2: SGHVS, FNYEAQ. Deletions cut 3 bases from V and 8 bases from J, with 13 bases between. The CDR3 spans 13 residues. The CDR3 nucleotides read TGTGCCAGCAGCTTTCACGACCGGGGGGAAGCTTTCTTT. Translated, it gives CASSFHDRGEAFF.

This clone was detected only once. A read error may be the cause here, since a much bigger clone is one base away. The chain is built from TRBV13 and TRBJ2-1; D call uncertain. CDR3 length: 12 residues. From germline, CDR1 is PRHDT and CDR2 FYEKMQ (reference sequence). Trimming shortened V by 3 bases and J by 5 bases, and 5 bases separated the two germline ends. This CDR3 reads CASSFGDNEQFF. As DNA, the CDR3 is TGTGCCAGCAGCTTTGGGGACAATGAGCAGTTCTTC.

The rearrangement joins TRBV5-6 to TRBJ1-1; D perhaps matches TRBD1 (6 bases). The CDR3 has 12 residues. V dropped 4 bases and J dropped 10 bases, with 14 bases sitting between them. From germline, CDR1 is SGHDT and CDR2 YYEEEE. The CDR3 loop is CASSLNRVGAFF. CDR3 in DNA: TGTGCCAGCAGCCTAAACAGGGTCGGAGCTTTCTTT.

This chain joins TRBV9 and TRBJ2-2; possibly TRBD1 or TRBD2 for D (6 bases each). V lost 2 bases and J 2 bases, leaving 16 bases between the germline ends. The CDR3 is 17 residues long. Looked up from germline, CDR1 is SGDLS and CDR2 is YYNGEE. DNA of the CDR3: TGTGCCAGCAGCGTGCCCCGACTAGGGACAAACACCGGGGAGCTGTTTTTT. It specifies CASSVPRLGTNTGELFF.

This chain uses TRBV27 with TRBJ2-5; 11 bases match TRBD1. Germline CDR1 MNHEY, CDR2 SMNVEV (reference sequence). CDR3 size: 15 residues. The junction had 6 bases not matched to a gene; V was cut back by 5 bases and J by 4 bases. CDR3 nucleotide sequence: TGTGCCAGCAGTACCCGGACAGGGGGCCTAGAGACCCAGTACTTC. Amino acid sequence: CASSTRTGGLETQYF.